A selection of T cell receptor beta chains follows, all from one sample in a study of neurological immune-mediated disorders. TCRdb called the 5' RACE reads again in MiXCR, with one record for every CDR3 protein. The table includes about 59,000 distinct CDR3 sequences, 20% to 30% detected once. The specimen sequenced was PBMCs. Receptors were obtained from a man in his fifties or sixties with HTLV-1-associated myelopathy (HAM/TSP). The CDR3 runs from the conserved cysteine through the conserved F or W. The D gene is left open where the match is weak. Clone size appears in some rows only: once, few, many, or a class for an expanded clone.

j_call | v_call | clone_size | d_call | cdr3_nt | cdr3_aa
TRBJ1-1 | TRBV19 | - | - | TGTGCCACCTCACGGGGGCCGGAGACAACCACTGAAGCTTTCTTT | CATSRGPETTTEAFF
TRBJ2-7 | TRBV7-9 | many | TRBD2 | TGTGCCAGCAGCCCTAGGACTAGCGGGAGCGGATTTTACGAGCAGTACTTC | CASSPRTSGSGFYEQYF
TRBJ1-5 | TRBV29-1 | many | - | TGCAGCGTCGCGAGTCGACGTCGGTGTCAGCCCCAGCATTTT | CSVASRRRCQPQHF
TRBJ2-7 | TRBV29-1 | once | - | TGCAGCGTCGCTACAAGCTACGAGCAGTACTTC | CSVATSYEQYF
TRBJ2-1 | TRBV20-1 | many | - | TGCAGTGCTAGATGGGGGGTATCGTACAATGAGCAGTTCTTC | CSARWGVSYNEQFF
TRBJ2-5 | TRBV4-2 | many | - | TGTGCCAGCAGCCAAGGGAGGCGGCGAACGGGCCAAGAGACCCAGTACTTC | CASSQGRRRTGQETQYF
TRBJ2-3 | TRBV5-1 | few | - | TGCGCCAGCAGCCATTGGGGAGATACGCAGTATTTT | CASSHWGDTQYF
TRBJ2-6 | TRBV12-3/TRBV12-4 | - | - | TGTGCCAGCAGCCATAGACAGCCTGGGGCCAACGTCCTGACTTTC | CASSHRQPGANVLTF
TRBJ2-2 | TRBV5-1 | many | - | TGCGCCAGCAGCTTGGGAGGAACCGGGGAGCTGTTTTTT | CASSLGGTGELFF
TRBJ2-2 | TRBV12-3/TRBV12-4 | - | TRBD1 | TGTGCCAGCAGTTTAAAGAGGAGGAAAGGGGGCCGGACCGGGGAGTTGTTTTTT | CASSLKRRKGGRTGELFF
TRBJ1-2 | TRBV5-1 | many | TRBD1 | TGCGCCAGCAGCTTCACGGGGACAGATGGCTACACCTTC | CASSFTGTDGYTF
TRBJ2-3 | TRBV20-1 | many | - | TGCAGTGCTTCCTTCGCGGGACTCGGCACAGATACGCAGTATTTT | CSASFAGLGTDTQYF
TRBJ1-6 | TRBV27 | - | - | TGTGCCAGCAGTTTACGGGAGAATTCACCCCTCCACTTT | CASSLRENSPLHF
TRBJ1-1 | TRBV5-1 | - | - | TGCGCCAGCAGCTTTGCCCCCTCTACATGGGCTGAAGCTTTCTTT | CASSFAPSTWAEAFF
TRBJ2-7 | TRBV5-1 | - | - | TGCGCCAGCCGTGCACACGGGGCTTACTACGAGCAGTACTTC | CASRAHGAYYEQYF
TRBJ2-2 | TRBV5-1 | many | - | TGCGCCAGCAGCTTCGTCGCTTACGCCGGGGAGCTGTTTTTT | CASSFVAYAGELFF
TRBJ2-5 | TRBV7-6 | - | TRBD2 | TGTGCCAGCAGCCCGCCCGAGTTCCTAGGCGGGGGATGGGAGACCCATTACTTC | CASSPPEFLGGGWETHYF
TRBJ1-1 | TRBV3-1 | many | TRBD1 | TGTGCCAGCAGGCTGAGGACAGGGGGCACTGAAGCTTTCTTT | CASRLRTGGTEAFF
TRBJ1-4 | TRBV20-1 | many | - | TGCAGTGCCCGGCGGGGGAATGCTAATGAAAAACTGTTTTTT | CSARRGNANEKLFF
TRBJ2-1 | TRBV5-1 | many | TRBD2 | TGCGCCAGCACCGCGGGAGAGGGATACAATGAGCAGTTCTTC | CASTAGEGYNEQFF
TRBJ1-5 | TRBV7-9 | many | TRBD1 | TGTGCCAGCAGTTATGGGCGGCAGGGGGGATACAATCAGCCCCAGCATTTT | CASSYGRQGGYNQPQHF
TRBJ2-1 | TRBV7-3 | - | TRBD2 | TGTGCCAGCAGCTCAAGCGGGAGACGACCCCTGGATGAGCAGTTCTTC | CASSSSGRRPLDEQFF
TRBJ1-5 | TRBV6-5 | many | - | TGTGCCAGCAGTCTGGGCCCAACTCAGCCCCAGCATTTT | CASSLGPTQPQHF
TRBJ2-2 | TRBV12-3/TRBV12-4 | many | - | TGTGCCAGCATCCCGCCAGGCACAGTAAACACCGGGGAGCTGTTTTTT | CASIPPGTVNTGELFF
TRBJ2-5 | TRBV5-1 | many | - | TGCGCCAGCAGCTTGGGGAAGGGACAAGAGACCCAGTACTTC | CASSLGKGQETQYF
TRBJ2-1 | TRBV13 | many | TRBD2 | TGTGCCAGCAGCTCCGGGACTAGCGGAGACAATGAGCAGTTCTTC | CASSSGTSGDNEQFF
TRBJ2-3 | TRBV29-1 | - | - | TGCAGCATAGAAGCCGGGATAAGGGGCACAGATACGCAGTATTTT | CSIEAGIRGTDTQYF
TRBJ1-2 | TRBV5-1 | many | - | TGCGCCAGCAGCTTGGCTTCAAACGATAGACAGGCCGCGGGCTATGGCTACACCTTC | CASSLASNDRQAAGYGYTF
TRBJ2-5 | TRBV18 | many | TRBD1 | TGTGCCAGCTCACCGACCGGGACAGCCTATCAAGAGACCCAGTACTTC | CASSPTGTAYQETQYF
TRBJ2-1 | TRBV24-1 | many | TRBD1 | TGTGCCACCAGTGAATTCGGACAGGGGAAGAACAATGAGCAGTTCTTC | CATSEFGQGKNNEQFF
TRBJ1-5 | TRBV6-5 | many | - | TGTGCCAGCAGTCAGAAACTGGGAAATCAGCCCCAGCATTTT | CASSQKLGNQPQHF
TRBJ1-1 | TRBV2 | - | - | TGTGCCAGCAGTTTTTCAGGGAGTAACCATGAAGCTTTCTTT | CASSFSGSNHEAFF
TRBJ1-2 | TRBV5-1 | - | TRBD1 | TGCGCCAGCAGGACAGGGGCAGACTATGGCTACACCTTC | CASRTGADYGYTF
TRBJ1-2 | TRBV6-1 | few | - | TGTGCCAGCAGTAGGGGGGAGGGCTATGGCTACACCTTC | CASSRGEGYGYTF
TRBJ2-2 | TRBV5-1 | many | TRBD1 | TGCGCCAGCAGCTTGCGCGTAGGGGGCCGCACCGGGGAGCTGTTTTTT | CASSLRVGGRTGELFF
TRBJ1-1 | TRBV13 | few | - | TGTGCCAGCAGCGTACAGAAGAACACTGAAGCTTTCTTT | CASSVQKNTEAFF
TRBJ2-4 | TRBV11-2 | many | - | TGTGCCAGCAGCCTTACCACAGGGACCCTACACATTCAGTACTTC | CASSLTTGTLHIQYF
TRBJ1-2 | TRBV10-3 | once | TRBD1 | TGTGCCATCAGTGTGGACAGGGACCATGGCTACACCTTC | CAISVDRDHGYTF
TRBJ2-3 | TRBV15 | many | TRBD1 | TGTGCCACCAGCAGCCTACAGGGGGCAGATACGCAGTATTTT | CATSSLQGADTQYF
TRBJ2-7 | TRBV5-1 | many | TRBD2 | TGCGCCAGCAGCTTGGAAGGGACTAGCTACGAGCAGTACTTC | CASSLEGTSYEQYF
TRBJ1-1 | TRBV5-1 | few | - | TGCGCCAGCAGCCGAGTAGGTTCCACTGAAGCTTTCTTT | CASSRVGSTEAFF
TRBJ2-1 | TRBV20-1 | many | TRBD2 | TGCAGTGCTACCTGGACTAGCGGGATGAATGAGCAGTTCTTC | CSATWTSGMNEQFF
TRBJ2-3 | TRBV5-5 | few | - | TGTGCCAGCAGCTTGTTGGGTGCAGATACGCAGTATTTT | CASSLLGADTQYF
TRBJ2-1 | TRBV6-6 | many | TRBD2 | TGTGCCAGCAGCTTAACCGGGACTAGCGGGAGTGAAGAGCAGTTCTTC | CASSLTGTSGSEEQFF
TRBJ1-1 | TRBV18 | many | - | TGTGCCAGCGAGCGGGCGGCGAACACTGAAGCTTTCTTT | CASERAANTEAFF
TRBJ2-3 | TRBV27 | - | - | TGTGCCAGCACACCGATTAGACTAGGTGCCACAGATACGCAGTATTTT | CASTPIRLGATDTQYF
TRBJ2-2 | TRBV15 | - | TRBD2 | TGTGCCACCAGCAGACTAGCGGGAGAGGTCGGGGAGCTGTTTTTT | CATSRLAGEVGELFF
TRBJ1-1 | TRBV5-1 | many | - | TGCGCCAGCAGCTTGATCCCACAAAACACTGAAGCTTTCTTT | CASSLIPQNTEAFF
TRBJ2-3 | TRBV4-2 | - | - | TGTGCCAGCAGCGCCGAGGTGAGCACAGATACGCAGTATTTT | CASSAEVSTDTQYF